The sequence of this TCR beta chain was determined in a study of CD8 T cells in ankylosing spondylitis. The V and J ends lost 2 bases and 7 bases respectively, with 12 bases between them. CDR1 is MNHEY and CDR2 is SVGAGI in the germline V gene. This CDR3 region has 14 residues. TCRdb re-derived calls from the 5' RACE reads in MiXCR, one entry per CDR3 protein. The data hold 150,000 to 200,000 distinct CDR3 sequences, with around 32% observed a single time. At least ten counts were recorded for this clonotype. The antigen remains unidentified. General observations from the study: Blood of patients with ankylosing spondylitis appeared to be characterized by a TCR beta motif of eight highly homologous variants.

This sequence originates from a male donor with ankylosing spondylitis. Sequenced material: synovial fluid, either unsorted or a sorted T cell fraction (not recorded which). The gene calls are TRBV6-5 and TRBJ2-1; D possibly uses TRBD1 or TRBD2 (6 bases each). CDR3: CASSYVRGRNEQFF. The CDR3 DNA sequence: TGTGCCAGCAGTTACGTCCGGGGGCGGAATGAGCAGTTCTTC.